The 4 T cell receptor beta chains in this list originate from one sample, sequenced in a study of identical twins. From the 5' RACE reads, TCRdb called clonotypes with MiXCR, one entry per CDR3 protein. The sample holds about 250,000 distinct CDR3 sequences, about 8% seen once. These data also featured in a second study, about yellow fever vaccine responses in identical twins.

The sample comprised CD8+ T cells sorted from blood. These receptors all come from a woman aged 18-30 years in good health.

The CDR3 sequence: CASSQEMPSGGYTF. CDR3 DNA: TGTGCCAGCAGCCAAGAGATGCCTTCTGGTGGCTACACCTTC. This chain uses TRBV4-2 with TRBJ1-2; D ambiguous. This CDR3 region has 14 residues. V was cut by 0 bases and J by 7 bases, with 12 bases left in between. Germline V CDR1 and CDR2: LGHNA, YNFKEQ.

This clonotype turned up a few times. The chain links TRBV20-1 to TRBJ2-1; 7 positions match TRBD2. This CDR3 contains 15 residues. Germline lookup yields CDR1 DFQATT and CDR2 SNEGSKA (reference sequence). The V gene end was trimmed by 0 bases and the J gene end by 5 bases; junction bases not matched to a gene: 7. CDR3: CSARDLGRENNEQFF. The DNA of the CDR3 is TGCAGTGCTAGAGATTTAGGGCGGGAGAACAATGAGCAGTTCTTC.

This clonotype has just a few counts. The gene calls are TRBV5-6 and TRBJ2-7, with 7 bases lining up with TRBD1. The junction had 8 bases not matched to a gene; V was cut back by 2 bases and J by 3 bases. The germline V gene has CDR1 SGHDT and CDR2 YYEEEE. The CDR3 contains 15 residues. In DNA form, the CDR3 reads TGTGCCAGCAGCTTAGGACAGGAGAACAGCTACGAGCAGTACTTC. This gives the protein CASSLGQENSYEQYF.

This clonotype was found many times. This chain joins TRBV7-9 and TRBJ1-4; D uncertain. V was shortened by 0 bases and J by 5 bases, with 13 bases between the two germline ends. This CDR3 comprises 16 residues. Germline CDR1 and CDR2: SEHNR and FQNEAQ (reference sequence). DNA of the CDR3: TGTGCCAGCAGCTTAGCACCAGGAAACATAAATGAAAAACTGTTTTTT. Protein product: CASSLAPGNINEKLFF.